The rows below give T cell receptor beta chains drawn from one sample of a study of CD8+ T cells in alopecia areata. Generated by immunoSEQ multiplex PCR, the TCRdb table keeps only in-frame clones and is missing some. The sample has 90,000 to 120,000 clones; roughly 89% are singletons. The specimen was CD8+ T cells sorted from blood, collected at week 24, from a patient treated with tofacitinib. The source of these receptors is a human donor with alopecia areata. Both conserved end residues are part of each CDR3. The order of the fields is V gene, J gene, D gene, clone size, CDR3 length, CDR3 protein, CDR3 DNA. A D gene is named only where the DNA matches it firmly. Where a row states a size, it is once, few, many or the class of an expanded clone; other rows omit it.

V gene: TRBV2
J gene: TRBJ2-1
D gene: TRBD1
clone size: -
CDR3 length: 12
CDR3 protein: CASSPGGNEQFF
CDR3 DNA: TGTGCCAGCAGTCCAGGGGGCAATGAGCAGTTCTTC

V gene: TRBV4-1
J gene: TRBJ2-7
D gene: TRBD2
clone size: once
CDR3 length: 15
CDR3 protein: CASSQSGGLSYEQYF
CDR3 DNA: TGCGCCAGCAGCCAAAGCGGGGGGCTCTCCTACGAGCAGTACTTC

V gene: TRBV10-3
J gene: TRBJ2-5
D gene: TRBD2
clone size: -
CDR3 length: 14
CDR3 protein: CAIGSGGTRETQYF
CDR3 DNA: TGTGCCATCGGGAGCGGGGGAACGAGAGAGACCCAGTACTTC

V gene: TRBV28
J gene: TRBJ2-3
D gene: -
clone size: -
CDR3 length: 15
CDR3 protein: CASSFLSSGTDTQYF
CDR3 DNA: TGTGCCAGCAGTTTTCTATCGTCAGGGACAGATACGCAGTATTTT

V gene: TRBV5-1
J gene: TRBJ1-1
D gene: TRBD1
clone size: -
CDR3 length: 15
CDR3 protein: CASSRTGQVYTEAFF
CDR3 DNA: TGCGCCAGCAGCAGAACGGGACAGGTATACACTGAAGCTTTCTTT

V gene: TRBV7-8
J gene: TRBJ1-6
D gene: -
clone size: -
CDR3 length: 16
CDR3 protein: CASSLPGLGYNSPLHF
CDR3 DNA: TGTGCCAGCAGCTTACCCGGCCTGGGGTATAATTCACCCCTCCACTTT

V gene: TRBV5-4
J gene: TRBJ2-1
D gene: TRBD2
clone size: -
CDR3 length: 16
CDR3 protein: CASSITGTRWLNEQFF
CDR3 DNA: TGTGCCAGCAGCATAACCGGGACTAGGTGGTTGAATGAGCAGTTCTTC

V gene: TRBV4-1
J gene: TRBJ2-7
D gene: TRBD2
clone size: -
CDR3 length: 18
CDR3 protein: CASSQVMTSGGSGYEQYF
CDR3 DNA: TGCGCCAGCAGCCAAGTTATGACTAGCGGGGGGTCCGGGTACGAGCAGTACTTC

V gene: TRBV4-1
J gene: TRBJ2-3
D gene: -
clone size: -
CDR3 length: 17
CDR3 protein: CASSQDKGSGLADTQYF
CDR3 DNA: TGCGCCAGCAGCCAAGATAAAGGATCGGGTCTAGCAGATACGCAGTATTTT

V gene: TRBV29-1
J gene: TRBJ2-7
D gene: -
clone size: -
CDR3 length: 13
CDR3 protein: CSVTAGDSYEQYF
CDR3 DNA: TGCAGCGTGACCGCAGGGGACTCCTACGAGCAGTACTTC

V gene: TRBV7-8
J gene: TRBJ2-6
D gene: -
clone size: -
CDR3 length: 16
CDR3 protein: CASSPRKGPGANVLTF
CDR3 DNA: TGTGCCAGCAGCCCTCGGAAGGGTCCTGGGGCCAACGTCCTGACTTTC

V gene: TRBV5-1
J gene: TRBJ1-5
D gene: -
clone size: -
CDR3 length: 14
CDR3 protein: CASKPGSGPQPQHF
CDR3 DNA: TGCGCCAGCAAACCGGGTTCCGGCCCTCAGCCCCAGCATTTT

V gene: TRBV5-6
J gene: TRBJ2-1
D gene: -
clone size: -
CDR3 length: 14
CDR3 protein: CASSLSGNWDEQFF
CDR3 DNA: TGTGCCAGCAGCTTGTCCGGGAATTGGGATGAGCAGTTCTTC

V gene: TRBV10-2
J gene: TRBJ2-7
D gene: -
clone size: -
CDR3 length: 12
CDR3 protein: CASSPSSYEQYF
CDR3 DNA: TGCGCCAGCAGTCCAAGCTCCTACGAGCAGTACTTC

V gene: TRBV4-1
J gene: TRBJ2-7
D gene: -
clone size: -
CDR3 length: 14
CDR3 protein: CASSQVTEAYEQYF
CDR3 DNA: TGCGCCAGCAGCCAAGTGACGGAAGCCTACGAGCAGTACTTC

V gene: TRBV4-3
J gene: TRBJ1-1
D gene: -
clone size: -
CDR3 length: 14
CDR3 protein: CASSHPYKPQGAFF
CDR3 DNA: TGCGCCAGCAGCCATCCGTATAAGCCCCAGGGAGCTTTCTTT

V gene: TRBV7-9
J gene: TRBJ1-1
D gene: -
clone size: -
CDR3 length: 13
CDR3 protein: CASSLVSGVEAFF
CDR3 DNA: TGTGCCAGCAGCTTAGTATCAGGGGTTGAAGCTTTCTTT

V gene: TRBV29-1
J gene: TRBJ2-1
D gene: -
clone size: -
CDR3 length: 13
CDR3 protein: CSTAQATYNEQFF
CDR3 DNA: TGCAGCACAGCCCAGGCTACCTACAATGAGCAGTTCTTC

V gene: TRBV14
J gene: TRBJ2-1
D gene: -
clone size: once
CDR3 length: 16
CDR3 protein: CASSQGGGRLHNEQFF
CDR3 DNA: TGTGCCAGCAGCCAAGGAGGAGGGAGATTACACAATGAGCAGTTCTTC

V gene: TRBV9
J gene: TRBJ2-3
D gene: TRBD1
clone size: -
CDR3 length: 15
CDR3 protein: CASSGGDRATDTQYF
CDR3 DNA: TGTGCCAGCAGCGGGGGGGACAGGGCAACAGATACGCAGTATTTT

V gene: TRBV6-6
J gene: TRBJ2-1
D gene: -
clone size: once
CDR3 length: 10
CDR3 protein: CASSLNEQFF
CDR3 DNA: TGTGCCAGCAGCCTCAATGAGCAGTTCTTC

V gene: TRBV6-1
J gene: TRBJ2-7
D gene: -
clone size: many
CDR3 length: 15
CDR3 protein: CASSEVGESSYEQYF
CDR3 DNA: TGTGCCAGCAGTGAAGTTGGGGAGAGCTCCTACGAGCAGTACTTC

V gene: TRBV7-6
J gene: TRBJ2-7
D gene: -
clone size: -
CDR3 length: 14
CDR3 protein: CASSSDTIADEQYF
CDR3 DNA: TGTGCCAGCAGCTCCGACACCATTGCTGACGAGCAGTACTTC

V gene: TRBV7-8
J gene: TRBJ2-3
D gene: -
clone size: -
CDR3 length: 14
CDR3 protein: CASSLDGPLDTQYF
CDR3 DNA: TGTGCCAGCAGCTTAGATGGGCCGTTAGATACGCAGTATTTT

V gene: TRBV7-2
J gene: TRBJ2-6
D gene: -
clone size: -
CDR3 length: 14
CDR3 protein: CAGAVLSGANVLTF
CDR3 DNA: TGTGCCGGAGCGGTCCTGTCTGGGGCCAACGTCCTGACTTTC

V gene: TRBV4-1
J gene: TRBJ2-7
D gene: -
clone size: few
CDR3 length: 16
CDR3 protein: CASSQEVPNYSYEQYF
CDR3 DNA: TGCGCCAGCAGCCAAGAGGTGCCAAACTACTCCTACGAGCAGTACTTC

V gene: TRBV11-2
J gene: TRBJ1-4
D gene: TRBD1
clone size: -
CDR3 length: 15
CDR3 protein: CASSTRTGLNEKLFF
CDR3 DNA: TGTGCCAGCAGCACCCGGACAGGGCTAAATGAAAAACTGTTTTTT

V gene: TRBV9
J gene: TRBJ2-1
D gene: TRBD2
clone size: -
CDR3 length: 16
CDR3 protein: CASSPSGTSAHNEQFF
CDR3 DNA: TGTGCCAGCAGCCCTTCCGGGACTAGCGCCCACAATGAGCAGTTCTTC

V gene: TRBV30
J gene: TRBJ2-7
D gene: -
clone size: -
CDR3 length: 12
CDR3 protein: CAWSYGQYEQYF
CDR3 DNA: TGTGCCTGGAGTTACGGACAGTACGAGCAGTACTTC

V gene: TRBV4-1
J gene: TRBJ1-1
D gene: -
clone size: -
CDR3 length: 14
CDR3 protein: CASSPSGHQTEAFF
CDR3 DNA: TGCGCCAGCAGCCCCTCTGGGCATCAGACTGAAGCTTTCTTT

V gene: TRBV7-9
J gene: TRBJ2-5
D gene: -
clone size: -
CDR3 length: 14
CDR3 protein: CASSLTGGQETQYF
CDR3 DNA: TGTGCCAGCAGCTTAACCGGGGGCCAAGAGACCCAGTACTTC

V gene: TRBV19
J gene: TRBJ1-5
D gene: -
clone size: once
CDR3 length: 17
CDR3 protein: CASHLAGKINPSQPQHF
CDR3 DNA: TGTGCCAGTCATCTGGCAGGGAAGATCAATCCCAGCCAGCCCCAGCATTTT

V gene: TRBV11-2
J gene: TRBJ1-2
D gene: -
clone size: -
CDR3 length: 17
CDR3 protein: CASSLGGWTAGPYGYTF
CDR3 DNA: TGTGCCAGCAGCTTAGGAGGGTGGACGGCGGGGCCCTATGGCTACACCTTC

V gene: TRBV4-1
J gene: TRBJ2-1
D gene: TRBD1
clone size: -
CDR3 length: 15
CDR3 protein: CASSHRDSSYNEQFF
CDR3 DNA: TGCGCCAGCAGCCACCGGGACAGCTCCTACAATGAGCAGTTCTTC

V gene: TRBV6-5
J gene: TRBJ2-1
D gene: TRBD2
clone size: -
CDR3 length: 15
CDR3 protein: CASSPLAGPHNEQFF
CDR3 DNA: TGTGCCAGCAGTCCATTAGCGGGGCCCCACAATGAGCAGTTCTTC